The 23 T cell receptor beta chains reported below all come from one sample, sequenced in a study of CD8 T cells in ankylosing spondylitis. Study-wide results and limits: Several highly homologous variants made up a TCR beta motif, and this motif appeared characteristic of ankylosing spondylitis blood.

For these TCRs, the target antigens are not known. MiXCR was run by TCRdb on the 5' RACE reads, yielding one entry per CDR3 protein. The sample includes roughly 300,000 distinct CDR3 sequences, around 8% of them seen just once. The sample consisted of blood, either unsorted or a sorted T cell fraction (not recorded which). These receptors came from a male donor with ankylosing spondylitis.

The gene calls are TRBV25-1 and TRBJ1-5, with D unresolved. CDR1 MGHDK and CDR2 SYGVNS come from the germline V gene. The V gene lost 2 bases and the J gene lost 6 bases, with 8 bases spanning the gap. The length of the CDR3 is 13 residues. CDR3 DNA: TGTGCCAGCAGTGAAGGTCTAGCTCAGCCCCAGCATTTT. Translation: CASSEGLAQPQHF.

The V and J genes are TRBV7-9 and TRBJ2-7; the match to TRBD1 covers 9 bases. The CDR3 totals 14 residues. Losses at the gene ends were 6 bases for V and 4 bases for J; bases not matched to a gene: 7. Germline values: CDR1 SEHNR, CDR2 FQNEAQ (reference sequence). The CDR3 sequence is CASSPGTGWYEQYF. Here the CDR3 DNA reads TGTGCCAGCAGTCCCGGGACAGGGTGGTACGAGCAGTACTTC.

This sequence joins TRBV6-2 or TRBV6-3 and TRBJ2-2; D unclear. This CDR3 contains 13 residues. The germline V and J ends were trimmed by 7 bases and 4 bases, with 10 bases remaining between them. Germline CDR1 MNHEY, CDR2 SVGEGT. The CDR3 bases are TGTGCCAGCAATAGGGAAATCACCGGGGAGCTGTTTTTT. Protein sequence: CASNREITGELFF.

V is TRBV9 and J is TRBJ2-3, with D perhaps matching TRBD2 (5 bases). Trimming took off 0 bases at V and 1 base at J, with 6 bases between the two ends. Germline values: CDR1 SGDLS, CDR2 YYNGEE. The CDR3 is 14 amino acids. CDR3 protein: CASSVGSGTDTQYF. CDR3 bases: TGTGCCAGCAGCGTAGGTAGCGGCACAGATACGCAGTATTTT.

The chain has TRBV5-1 and TRBJ2-3, with 11 bases identical to TRBD1. There are 16 residues in the CDR3. V was pared by 0 bases and J by 4 bases, with 4 bases of the junction left unmatched. Germline assignment: CDR1 SGHRS and CDR2 YFSETQ. As DNA, the CDR3 is TGCGCCAGCAGCTTGGCCGGACAGGGGGCGGCAGATACGCAGTATTTT. This gives the protein CASSLAGQGAADTQYF.

This clonotype was seen more than once but under ten times. J is TRBJ1-5 and V is TRBV6-1, with D unresolved. The CDR3 runs to 16 residues. The germline V gene has CDR1 MNHNS and CDR2 SASEGT. V was clipped by 8 bases and J by 5 bases, with 22 bases between them. The CDR3 is CASRPMYAGSDQPQHF. CDR3 bases: TGTGCCAGCCGGCCGATGTACGCAGGCTCCGATCAGCCCCAGCATTTT.

Only a few counts were recorded for this clonotype. The V call is TRBV27, the J call TRBJ2-1, with 7 bases lining up with TRBD2. CDR3 size: 12 residues. Germline V CDR1 and CDR2: MNHEY, SMNVEV (reference sequence). The trim removed 3 bases at V and 15 bases at J, leaving 8 bases unmatched. The CDR3 bases are TGTGCCAGCAGTTTGGCTAGCGGACCAACGTTCTTC. Its protein product is CASSLASGPTFF.

This clonotype was seen repeatedly, ten times or more. The rearrangement uses TRBV29-1 and TRBJ1-3; D unresolved. The CDR3 runs 11 residues. V shed 2 bases and J shed 3 bases, with 2 bases lying between them. The V gene's germline CDR1 is SQVTM and CDR2 ANQGSEA. The CDR3 DNA is TGCAGCGTTGAACTTGGAAACACCATATATTTT. Its translation is CSVELGNTIYF. The full variable domain, its missing parts supplied by reference TRBV29-1 and TRBJ1-3, is SAVISQKPSRDICQRGTSLTIQCQVDSQVTMMFWYRQQPGQSLTLIATANQGSEATYESGFVIDKFPISRPNLTFSTLTVSNMSPEDSSIYLCSVELGNTIYFGEGSWLTVV.

The rearrangement uses TRBV5-1 and TRBJ2-3; the match to TRBD2 covers 7 bases. V shed 2 bases and J 5 bases; nucleotides not matched to a gene: 8. The CDR3 runs 15 residues. The germline gives CDR1 SGHRS, CDR2 YFSETQ. As DNA, the CDR3 is TGCGCCAGCAGCTTCCGTCGGGGGGAGGGAGATACGCAGTATTTT. This gives the protein CASSFRRGEGDTQYF.

This clonotype was detected once. This chain uses TRBV10-3 with TRBJ2-3; D gene unclear. Germline CDR1 ENHRY, CDR2 SYGVKD. CDR3 size: 17 residues. The V end was cut by 2 bases, the J end by 1 base, with 16 bases between. CDR3 sequence (DNA): TGTGCCATCAGTGAGGGCTATAGCCCCACTGGCACAGATACGCAGTATTTT. This codes for CAISEGYSPTGTDTQYF.

In this sample, this clonotype turned up many times. The genes are TRBV28 and TRBJ2-3; D is unresolved. The ends were cut back, 7 bases at V and 4 bases at J, with 15 bases in the middle. Looked up from germline, CDR1 is MDHEN and CDR2 is SYDVKM. This CDR3 has 14 residues. CDR3 DNA: TGTGCCAGCAATAAGGCTATCCAGCCAGATACGCAGTATTTT. It codes for CASNKAIQPDTQYF.

The V gene is TRBV29-1, the J gene TRBJ2-5; maybe TRBD1 (6 bases). V lost 3 bases to trimming and J lost 5 bases, with 16 bases between them. The germline CDR1 and CDR2 sequences are SQVTM and ANQGSEA. The CDR3 runs 14 residues. The CDR3 here is CSVDVSLTGETQYF. The CDR3 bases are TGCAGCGTTGATGTTTCCCTCACAGGGGAGACCCAGTACTTC.

This chain uses TRBV7-2 with TRBJ2-1, with TRBD2 matching 10 bases. Germline V gene sequence: CDR1 SGHTA, CDR2 FQGNSA. This CDR3 contains 15 residues. V lost 0 bases to trimming and J lost 9 bases; unmatched junction nucleotides: 5. DNA of the CDR3: TGTGCCAGCAGCTTAGCAGCGGGAGGGCCGGCTGAGCAGTTCTTC. This gives the protein CASSLAAGGPAEQFF.

The chain employs TRBV3-1 and TRBJ1-1; D is perhaps TRBD1 (6 bases). Germline CDR1 reads LGHDT; CDR2 reads YNNKEL (reference sequence). The V and J ends lost 1 base and 1 base respectively, with 7 bases between them. The CDR3 has 14 amino acids. CDR3: CASSQVQGNTEAFF. The CDR3 DNA reads TGTGCCAGCAGCCAAGTACAGGGGAACACTGAAGCTTTCTTT.

The chain combines TRBV5-5 with TRBJ2-7, with D possibly being TRBD1 or TRBD2 (5 bases each). V lost 4 bases and J 3 bases, leaving 14 bases between the germline ends. Germline values: CDR1 SGHKS, CDR2 YYEKEE (reference sequence). The CDR3 runs to 14 residues. CDR3 sequence (DNA): TGTGCCAGCAGCCGGGAAGGGGTTGGCTACGAGCAGTACTTC. Translation gives CASSREGVGYEQYF.

The chain joins TRBV29-1 to TRBJ2-5; D is unclear. Trimming took off 2 bases at V and 0 bases at J, with 7 bases between the two ends. There are 13 residues in the CDR3. Looked up from germline, CDR1 is SQVTM and CDR2 is ANQGSEA. CDR3 in DNA: TGCAGCGTTGAATTCGCGGACCAAGAGACCCAGTACTTC. Its protein is CSVEFADQETQYF.

This clonotype came up a few times. This chain joins TRBV7-6 and TRBJ2-2; no clear D gene. V was shortened by 2 bases and J by 2 bases, with 12 bases between the two germline ends. The germline CDR1 and CDR2 sequences are SGHVS and FNYEAQ. This CDR3 is built from 16 residues. CDR3 amino acids: CASSLLPGSNTGELFF. For the CDR3, the DNA is TGTGCCAGCAGCTTACTCCCGGGCAGTAACACCGGGGAGCTGTTTTTT. The full variable domain, its missing parts supplied by reference TRBV7-6 and TRBJ2-2, is GAGVSQSPRYKVTKRGQDVALRCDPISGHVSLYWYRQALGQGPEFLTYFNYEAQQDKSGLPNDRFSAERPEGSISTLTIQRTEQRDSAMYRCASSLLPGSNTGELFFGEGSRLTVL.

The table lists this clonotype with a few counts. The chain joins TRBV9 to TRBJ2-1; perhaps TRBD1 as D (6 bases). Germline V gene lookup returns CDR1 SGDLS and CDR2 YYNGEE. V dropped 0 bases and J dropped 5 bases, with 15 bases sitting between them. The CDR3 length is 16 residues. The CDR3: CASSVVLQGSHNEQFF. DNA of the CDR3: TGTGCCAGCAGCGTAGTGTTACAGGGTAGCCACAATGAGCAGTTCTTC.

A few counts support this clonotype. The V gene is TRBV7-9, the J gene TRBJ2-3; D remains ambiguous. V gave up 5 bases and J gave up 4 bases, with 7 bases separating them. CDR1 is SEHNR and CDR2 is FQNEAQ in the germline V gene (reference sequence). The CDR3 covers 12 residues. The CDR3 nucleotides read TGTGCCAGCAGCCCCGAGGCAGATACGCAGTATTTT. It translates to CASSPEADTQYF.

The chain joins TRBV7-8 to TRBJ2-1, with unresolved D. V was clipped by 1 base and J by 10 bases, with 8 bases between them. Germline assignment: CDR1 SGHVS and CDR2 FQNEAQ. CDR3 size: 12 residues. CDR3 DNA sequence: TGTGCCAGCAGCTTAGTTGAGGTAGAGCAGTTCTTC. This gives the protein CASSLVEVEQFF.

The V and J genes are TRBV7-9 and TRBJ2-1; 7 nucleotides agree with TRBD2. Per germline, CDR1 SEHNR and CDR2 FQNEAQ (reference sequence). V lost 1 base and J lost 0; bases outside the gene matches: 3. The CDR3 spans 16 residues. The CDR3 coding sequence is TGTGCCAGCAGCTTAGGAGCGGGGAGCTCCTACAATGAGCAGTTCTTC. Translation gives CASSLGAGSSYNEQFF.

This clonotype has only a few counts. The chain carries TRBV2 and TRBJ2-1, with 9 bases lining up with TRBD1. The trim removed 6 bases at V and 9 bases at J, leaving 9 bases unmatched. This CDR3 has 14 amino acids. The germline V gene encodes CDR1 SNHLY and CDR2 FYNNEI. This CDR3 is CASSRDRALGEQFF. The CDR3 nucleotides read TGTGCCAGCAGCCGGGACAGGGCGCTTGGTGAGCAGTTCTTC.

This clonotype has at least ten counts. This chain links TRBV9 with TRBJ2-1, with 12 bases fitting TRBD2. With V trimmed by 4 bases and J by 3 bases, 2 bases remained unmatched. The CDR3 is 15 amino acids. Germline V CDR1 and CDR2: SGDLS, YYNGEE. The CDR3 nucleotides read TGTGCCAGCAGCATACTAGCGGGAGGCTACAATGAGCAGTTCTTC. It encodes CASSILAGGYNEQFF. Full variable domain (missing parts from reference TRBV9 and TRBJ2-1): DSGVTQTPKHLITATGQRVTLRCSPRSGDLSVYWYQQSLDQGLQFLIQYYNGEERAKGNILERFSAQQFPDLHSELNLSSLELGDSALYFCASSILAGGYNEQFFGPGTRLTVL.